The clone carrying this T cell receptor (beta chain) was recorded at least ten times. What it binds is not known. Per sample, no less than 5.5 micrograms of total RNA were extracted. It was with a sample-barcoded 5' primer and a J-beta primer mix that a second PCR of roughly 6 to 12 cycles was run. Using its own MiXCR run on the 5' RACE reads, TCRdb lists one record per CDR3 protein. The data hold over a million distinct CDR3 sequences, with approximately 42% observed a single time. These data belong to a study of blood T cells in healthy people across ages. Study background: About one barcoded beta molecule per two T cells was captured by template switching. General study results and limits: While age rose, TCR beta diversity per million T cells dropped in a roughly linear way. Naive CD4+ cell counts and diversity both ran higher in long-lived than in aged donors.

The sequenced sample consisted of blood. The clonotype was recovered from a woman aged 18-30 years in good health.

The CDR3 DNA reads as TGCAGCGCCAGAGAGGGGGACTATGGCTACACCTTC. It is translated as CSAREGDYGYTF. The V and J genes are TRBV29-1 and TRBJ1-2; D may be TRBD1 (6 bases). V was cut by 7 bases and J by 3 bases, with 12 bases left in between. The CDR3 is made up of 12 amino acids. The germline CDR1 and CDR2 sequences are SQVTM and ANQGSEA.